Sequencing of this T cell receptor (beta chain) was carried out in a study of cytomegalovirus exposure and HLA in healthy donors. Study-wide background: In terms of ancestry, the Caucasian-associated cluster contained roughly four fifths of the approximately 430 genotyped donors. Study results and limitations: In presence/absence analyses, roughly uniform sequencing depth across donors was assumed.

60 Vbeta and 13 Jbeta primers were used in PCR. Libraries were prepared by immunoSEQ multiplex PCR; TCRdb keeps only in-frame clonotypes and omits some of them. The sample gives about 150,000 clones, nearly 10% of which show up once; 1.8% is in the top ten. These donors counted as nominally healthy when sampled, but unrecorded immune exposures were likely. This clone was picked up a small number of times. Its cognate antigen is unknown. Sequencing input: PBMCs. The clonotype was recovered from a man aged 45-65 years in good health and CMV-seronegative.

The CDR3 is CAWSTGAGNTIYF. Here the CDR3 DNA reads TGTGCCTGGAGTACAGGGGCGGGAAACACCATATATTTT. The genes are TRBV30 and TRBJ1-3; the match to TRBD1 covers 7 bases. Germline V gene data show CDR1 as GTSNPN and CDR2 as SVGIG (reference sequence). The CDR3 extends over 13 amino acids. The ends lost 2 bases at V and 4 bases at J; junction bases unmatched: 2.